The source of this TCR beta chain is a study of identical twins. V lost 2 bases and J 5 bases, leaving 16 bases between the germline ends. Germline loops: CDR1 SQVTM, CDR2 ANQGSEA. This CDR3 is built from 14 residues. This clonotype was detected ten times or more. One entry per CDR3 protein results from TCRdb running MiXCR on the 5' RACE reads. Found here are about 200,000 distinct CDR3 sequences, roughly 15% of them singletons; the top ten hold about 38%. This sample also appeared in a second study, on T cells expressing NK-cell markers.

Source material: CD8+ T cells sorted from blood. This receptor was identified in a young woman in good health. The chain links TRBV29-1 to TRBJ2-7; D may correspond to TRBD1 or TRBD2 (8 bases each). The CDR3 DNA reads TGCAGCGTTGAAACCGACAGGGGACTAGACGAGCAGTACTTC. This encodes CSVETDRGLDEQYF.